This T cell receptor (beta chain) was observed in a study of blood T cell repertoires in COVID-19. Whole-study context: Nucleic acid was either cDNA or gDNA, and it came from T cells, B-cell-depleted T cells, or PBMCs.

Each participant's cohort was designated according to participant-reported clinical history. The CDR3 covers 15 residues. The germline V gene has CDR1 MNHNS and CDR2 SASEGT. The ends lost 2 bases at V and 5 bases at J; junction bases unmatched: 8. The method was immunoSEQ multiplex PCR; TCRdb's version includes in-frame clones alone and lacks a portion of them. The sample includes 82,000 or so clones, 80% to 90% seen only once; the top ten take 1.2%. The rearrangement joins TRBV6-1 to TRBJ2-7, with 8 bases that match TRBD1. The sample was PBMCs or T cells enriched from blood (not recorded which). This receptor was identified in a woman in her 50s with acute COVID-19. The CDR3: CASSEQGANSHEQYF. The DNA for the CDR3 is TGTGCCAGCAGTGAACAGGGGGCGAATTCCCACGAGCAGTACTTC.